The 6 T cell receptor beta chains below were found in one sample sequenced in a study of CD8+CD57+ T cells in acquired aplastic anemia. All patients picked for sequencing had shown, by flow cytometry, an expansion of CD8+CD57+ cells. It was genomic DNA that served as the template for profiling TCR beta VDJ and CDR3. MiXCR, run by TCRdb on the reads, gives a single entry per CDR3 protein. The sample lists 200,000 to 300,000 distinct CDR3 sequences; approximately 80% were seen once. Material: sorted CD4+, CD8+, or CD8+CD57+ T cells (not recorded which) from PBMCs. The receptors originated from a human donor with aplastic anemia.

As for this clonotype: The junction departs from germline at one end; a sequencing error may be responsible. The chain links TRBV11-1 to TRBJ2-7, with 7 bases matching TRBD2. Germline CDR1 SGHAT, CDR2 FQDESV (reference sequence). The CDR3 is 16 residues long. CDR3 sequence: CASSQAGGDFSYEQYF. CDR3 DNA sequence: TGCGCCAGCAGCCAAGCTGGGGGGGATTTCTCCTACGAGCAGTACTTC.

This clonotype was counted only a few times. This chain joins TRBV19 and TRBJ1-4; the D gene is possibly TRBD1 (5 bases). The germline CDR1 and CDR2 sequences are LNHDA and SQIVND (reference sequence). The CDR3 sequence is 14 residues long. V was cut by 8 bases and J by 6 bases, with 16 bases left in between. CDR3 region: CASARWGSDEKLFF. The CDR3 region has the DNA TGTGCCAGTGCCCGTTGGGGCTCCGATGAAAAACTGTTTTTT.

The CDR3 loop reads CATSGREGVETQYF. CDR3 DNA: TGCGCCACTAGCGGGAGGGAAGGGGTGGAGACCCAGTACTTC. The rearrangement uses TRBV10-2 and TRBJ2-5; 12 bases agree with TRBD2. Trimming took 10 bases from V and 5 from J; bases not matched to a gene: 8. This CDR3 spans 14 amino acids. Germline CDR1 and CDR2: WSHSY and SAAADI.

This clonotype was counted many times. The chain couples TRBV2 to TRBJ2-3; tentatively, D is TRBD1 (6 bases). The end of the DNA is better explained by TRBJ2-1, so the J call may be wrong. This CDR3 is built from 13 residues. Looked up from germline, CDR1 is SNHLY and CDR2 is FYNNEI. CDR3 DNA sequence: TGTGCCAGCAGGGATGGGGGCACCGATGCGCAGTTCTTC. Its translation: CASRDGGTDAQFF.

Comment on this clonotype: Mismatch with germline at one junction end may stem from a read error. The chain recombines TRBV7-8 with TRBJ2-3; D remains ambiguous. The CDR3 runs 14 residues. Germline CDR1 is SGHVS and CDR2 is FQNEAQ. The CDR3 sequence: CASSFPAGPTAHYF. In DNA form, the CDR3 reads TGTGCCAGCAGCTTTCCGGCAGGTCCCACAGCGCATTATTTT.

This clonotype was seen just once. The J gene is TRBJ2-1, the V gene TRBV19; D is undetermined. V lost 7 bases and J 0 bases, leaving 13 bases between the germline ends. CDR1 and CDR2 (germline): LNHDA, SQIVND (reference sequence). The CDR3 contains 15 residues. The CDR3 DNA reads TGTGCCAGTACACTATCTCTGAGCTCCTACAATGAGCAGTTCTTC. This translates into CASTLSLSSYNEQFF.